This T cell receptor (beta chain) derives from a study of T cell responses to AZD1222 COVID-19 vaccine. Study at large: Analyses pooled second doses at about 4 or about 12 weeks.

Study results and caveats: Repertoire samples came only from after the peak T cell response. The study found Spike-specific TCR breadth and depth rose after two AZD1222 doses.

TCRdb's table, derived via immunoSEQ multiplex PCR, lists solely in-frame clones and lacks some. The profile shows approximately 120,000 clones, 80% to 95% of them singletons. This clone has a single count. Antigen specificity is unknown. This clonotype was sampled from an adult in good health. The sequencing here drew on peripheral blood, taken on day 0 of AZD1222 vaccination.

The chain's CDR3 is CASSLMGAGEQYF. The CDR3 bases are TGTGCCAGCAGTTTAATGGGAGCGGGAGAGCAGTACTTC. The gene calls are TRBV27 and TRBJ2-7, with 7 bases lining up with TRBD2. The CDR3 sequence is 13 residues long. V dropped 2 bases and J dropped 7; count of bases not matched to a gene: 5. CDR1 MNHEY and CDR2 SMNVEV come from the germline V gene (reference sequence).